A single sample is the source of the 13 T cell receptor beta chains below, sequenced in a study of T cell responses to AZD1222 COVID-19 vaccine (TCRdb year 2021). Explained via the paper, the time point label denotes: baseline before first vaccination. The library was obtained by the immunoSEQ multiplex PCR assay. TCRdb took this table from immuneACCESS and kept in-frame rearrangements with V and J called. Such tables lack part of the clones; where checked against another copy, unresolved V genes explain under half of the gap, and the rest is unexplained. The sample table holds roughly 100,000 clones, of which roughly 90% were seen once. Approximately 19% of the sample goes to the ten largest clones. The sample here was peripheral blood, taken on day 0 of AZD1222 vaccination. The receptor source for this set is an adult in good health.

This rearrangement joins TRBV18 to TRBJ1-4, with D perhaps matching TRBD1 (6 bases). CDR3 length: 14 amino acids. Trimming took 1 base from V and 8 from J, leaving 11 bases between them. Germline CDR1 is KGHSH and CDR2 is LQKENI. The DNA of the CDR3 is TGTGCCAGCTCACCACGCAGGACAGAGGAAAAACTGTTTTTT. It specifies CASSPRRTEEKLFF.

This clone has at least ten counts. The chain carries TRBV28 and TRBJ1-2; D ambiguous. This CDR3 is built from 14 residues. V lost 3 bases, J lost 2 bases, and 10 bases lay in between. Germline-derived CDR1 and CDR2 are MDHEN and SYDVKM. CDR3 residues: CASSFPEGNYGYTF. The CDR3 DNA sequence: TGTGCCAGCAGTTTCCCAGAGGGCAACTATGGCTACACCTTC.

The gene calls are TRBV7-9 and TRBJ1-1; TRBD1 might be the D (5 bases). There are 15 residues in the CDR3. The germline CDR1 and CDR2 sequences are SEHNR and FQNEAQ (reference sequence). V gave up 2 bases and J gave up 3 bases, with 13 bases separating them. CDR3 protein: CASSLHGATDTEAFF. CDR3 nucleotide sequence: TGTGCCAGCAGCTTACATGGGGCCACCGACACTGAAGCTTTCTTT. The complete variable domain, with remaining parts taken from reference TRBV7-9 and TRBJ1-1, reads DTGVSQNPRHKITKRGQNVTFRCDPISEHNRLYWYRQTLGQGPEFLTYFQNEAQLEKSRLLSDRFSAERPKGSFSTLEIQRTEQGDSAMYLCASSLHGATDTEAFFGQGTRLTVV.

This clone was seen a single time. The chain uses TRBV18 and TRBJ2-7; TRBD1 might be the D (6 bases). Germline V gene lookup returns CDR1 KGHSH and CDR2 LQKENI. The CDR3 runs to 12 residues. Trimming stripped 2 bases from V and 5 bases from J, with 7 bases between. CDR3 loop: CASSPEGDEQYF. The CDR3 DNA reads as TGTGCCAGCTCACCAGAGGGGGACGAGCAGTACTTC.

V is TRBV4-1 and J is TRBJ1-4; 7 bases line up with TRBD1. The germline V gene encodes CDR1 MGHRA and CDR2 YSYEKL. The J segment lost 7 bases and the V segment lost 0 bases, leaving 5 bases of the junction unmatched. This CDR3 contains 15 residues. CDR3 amino acids: CASSQDGDSSEKLFF. The CDR3 region has the DNA TGCGCCAGCAGCCAAGATGGGGACAGTAGTGAAAAACTGTTTTTT.

CDR3 loop: CASSSLGPGAGGQPQHF. CDR3 nucleotide sequence: TGTGCCAGCAGCTCGCTAGGCCCCGGGGCAGGGGGACAGCCCCAGCATTTT. This chain connects TRBV7-8 to TRBJ1-5; 7 nucleotides agree with TRBD1. The CDR3 loop spans 17 amino acids. Germline V gives CDR1 SGHVS, CDR2 FQNEAQ. J lost 7 bases, V lost 4 bases, and 16 bases had no gene match.

The rearrangement joins TRBV20-1 to TRBJ2-1; the match to TRBD1 covers 10 bases. Germline values: CDR1 DFQATT, CDR2 SNEGSKA (reference sequence). This CDR3 comprises 13 residues. V was pared by 4 bases and J by 9 bases, with 6 bases of the junction left unmatched. In nucleotides, the CDR3 is TGCAGTGCTACTGAGGACAGGGGGACTGAGCAGTTCTTC. It specifies CSATEDRGTEQFF.

A note on this clone: Other DNA sequences in the sample encode the same CDR3. V and J are TRBV30 and TRBJ1-5; tentative D call: TRBD1 (5 bases). The CDR3 loop spans 13 amino acids. Germline CDR1 is GTSNPN and CDR2 is SVGIG (reference sequence). V dropped 0 bases and J dropped 4 bases, with 7 bases sitting between them. DNA of the CDR3: TGTGCCTGGAGTGTACGGGGGAATCAGCCCCAGCATTTT. Translating it yields CAWSVRGNQPQHF.

The CDR3 sequence is CASSYEGRGNSPLHF. DNA of the CDR3: TGTGCCAGCAGTTACGAAGGCAGGGGAAATTCACCCCTCCACTTT. This chain joins TRBV6-6 and TRBJ1-6, with D possibly matching TRBD1 (6 bases). The CDR3 extends over 15 amino acids. Trimming removed 2 bases from V and 7 bases from J, with 12 bases in between. Germline V gene lookup returns CDR1 MNHNY and CDR2 SVGAGI (reference sequence).

The J gene is TRBJ2-3, the V gene TRBV3-1 (or the pseudogene TRBV3-2); D is perhaps TRBD2 (5 bases). Germline V gives CDR1 LGHDT, CDR2 YNNKEL (reference sequence). CDR3 length: 16 residues. Trimming took 1 base from V and 6 from J, leaving 17 bases between them. The CDR3 DNA is TGTGCCAGCAGCCAAGGAACTAGTTTTTTGTCTGATACGCAGTATTTT. Translated: CASSQGTSFLSDTQYF.

This chain uses TRBV6-5 with TRBJ1-2; possibly TRBD1 for D (5 bases). The CDR3 sequence is 14 residues long. CDR1 is MNHEY and CDR2 is SVGAGI in the germline V gene. Between the trimmed V and J ends, which lost 4 bases and 2 bases, there was a span of 11 bases. The CDR3 region has the DNA TGTGCCAGCAGTTCTCCGGGGCCCAACTATGGCTACACCTTC. Translating gives CASSSPGPNYGYTF.

The rearrangement uses TRBV5-1 and TRBJ2-4; weak D call: TRBD1 (6 bases). The CDR3 is made up of 15 amino acids. Trimming took off 0 bases at V and 9 bases at J, with 16 bases between the two ends. Germline V lookup: CDR1 SGHRS, CDR2 YFSETQ. The CDR3 nucleotides are TGCGCCAGCAGCTTGGAGGACAGTATAGGTTCCATTCAGTACTTC. Protein product: CASSLEDSIGSIQYF.

This sequence joins TRBV7-8 and TRBJ2-7; weak D call: TRBD1 (6 bases). V was shortened by 5 bases and J by 2 bases, with 13 bases between the two germline ends. CDR1 is SGHVS, CDR2 FQNEAQ, per germline. The CDR3 spans 14 residues. The CDR3 loop is CASSPSGGTYEQYF. DNA of the CDR3: TGTGCCAGCAGCCCGAGTGGGGGCACCTACGAGCAGTACTTC.